This TCR beta chain was observed in a study of blood T cells in healthy people across ages. Together with a sample-barcoded 5' primer, a J-beta primer mix was included in a second PCR lasting roughly 6 to 12 cycles. One entry per CDR3 protein, called by TCRdb with MiXCR from the 5' RACE reads. The sample gives approximately 800,000 distinct CDR3 sequences, approximately 25% of which show up once; approximately 4% is in the top ten. CDR3 length equals 14 residues. V was clipped by 3 bases and J by 1 base, with 9 bases between them. Germline-derived CDR1 and CDR2 are MNHEY and SMNVEV (reference sequence). In addition, the sample was reused for a study of T cells of mothers and their children.

The TCR was taken from a boy aged 5-17 years in good health. The sequencing sample was made of blood. The gene calls are TRBV27 and TRBJ2-5; D might be TRBD1 or TRBD2, each matching 5 bases. The CDR3 sequence is CASSFEGRQETQYF. The DNA for the CDR3 is TGTGCCAGCAGTTTCGAGGGGCGCCAAGAGACCCAGTACTTC.